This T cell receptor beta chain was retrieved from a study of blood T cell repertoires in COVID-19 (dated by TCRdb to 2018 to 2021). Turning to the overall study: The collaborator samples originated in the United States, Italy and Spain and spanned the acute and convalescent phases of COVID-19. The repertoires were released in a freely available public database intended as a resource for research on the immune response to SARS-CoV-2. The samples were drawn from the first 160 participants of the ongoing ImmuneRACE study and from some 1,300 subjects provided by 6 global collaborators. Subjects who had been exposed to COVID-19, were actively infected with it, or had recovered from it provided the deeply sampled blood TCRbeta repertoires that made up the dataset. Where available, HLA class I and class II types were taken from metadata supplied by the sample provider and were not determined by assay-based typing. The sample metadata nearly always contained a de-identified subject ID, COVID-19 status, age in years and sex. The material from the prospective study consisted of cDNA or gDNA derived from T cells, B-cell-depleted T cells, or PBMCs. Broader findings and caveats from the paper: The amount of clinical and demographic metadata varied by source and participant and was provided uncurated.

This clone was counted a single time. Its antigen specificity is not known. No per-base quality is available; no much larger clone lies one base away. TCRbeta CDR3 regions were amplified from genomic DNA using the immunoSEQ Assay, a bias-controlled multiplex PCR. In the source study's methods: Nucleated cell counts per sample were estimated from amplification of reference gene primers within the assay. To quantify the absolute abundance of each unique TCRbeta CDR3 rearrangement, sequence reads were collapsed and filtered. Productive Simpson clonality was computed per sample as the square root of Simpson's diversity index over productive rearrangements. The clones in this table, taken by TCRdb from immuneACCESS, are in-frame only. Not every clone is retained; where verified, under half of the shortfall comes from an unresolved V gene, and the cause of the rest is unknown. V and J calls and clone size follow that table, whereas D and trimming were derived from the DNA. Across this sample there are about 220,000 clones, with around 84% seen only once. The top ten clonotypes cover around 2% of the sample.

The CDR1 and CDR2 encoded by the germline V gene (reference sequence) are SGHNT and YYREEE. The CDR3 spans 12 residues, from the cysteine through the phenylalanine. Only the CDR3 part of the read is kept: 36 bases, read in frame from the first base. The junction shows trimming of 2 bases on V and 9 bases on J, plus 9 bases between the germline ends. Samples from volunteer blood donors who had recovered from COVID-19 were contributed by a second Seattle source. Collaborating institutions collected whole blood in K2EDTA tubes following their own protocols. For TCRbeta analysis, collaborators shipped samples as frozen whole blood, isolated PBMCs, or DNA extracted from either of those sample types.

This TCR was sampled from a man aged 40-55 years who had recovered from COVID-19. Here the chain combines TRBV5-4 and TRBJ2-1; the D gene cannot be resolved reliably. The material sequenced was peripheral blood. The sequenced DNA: TGTGCCAGCAGCTTCGGAGCTGTTGAGCAGTTCTTC. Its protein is CASSFGAVEQFF.